This T cell receptor beta chain was sequenced during a study of shared clonotypes between healthy human individuals. At the level of the study: Each donor's CD8 memory used one plate, CD8 naive two, each CD4 subset three. The study's findings and limits: A generally larger estimated richness was seen in naive subsets than in memory subsets.

This clone was recorded only once. Its antigen is not identified. CD45RO negativity and positive selection for CCR7 defined naive CD8 cells, a population that excluded terminally differentiated effector memory CD45RA+ cells. Each sample came from a Caucasian adult donor living in Nashville, Tennessee. From germline, CDR1 is LGHNA and CDR2 YSLEER. V gave up 0 bases and J gave up 1 base, with 19 bases separating them. There are 18 residues in the CDR3. Assay: immunoSEQ multiplex PCR; the TCRdb copy retains only in-frame clones and omits some. Of millions of clones in the sample, approximately 94% were seen once.

Sequenced material: naive CD8+ T cells sorted from blood. This TCR derives from a man between 18 and 35 years old in good health. The chain combines TRBV4-3 with TRBJ2-7; D is unclear. The CDR3 here is CASSQDWIKGGLSYEQYF. The CDR3 coding sequence is TGCGCCAGCAGCCAAGATTGGATAAAAGGTGGGCTATCCTACGAGCAGTACTTC.